These 12 T cell receptor beta chains were sequenced from one sample in a study of response to subunit inactivated influenza vaccine. TCRdb reprocessed the RT-PCR reads via MiXCR and lists one record per CDR3 protein. The repertoire holds around 530,000 distinct CDR3 sequences, with about 15% as singletons. The sequences come from CD4+ T cells sorted from PBMCs, collected around 25 months after vaccination. Receptors originate from a man between 50 and 75 years old who received an inactivated influenza vaccine.

Of note for this clonotype: The junction differs from germline at one of its ends, possibly a read error. V gene TRBV7-8 combines with J gene TRBJ2-5; TRBD1 matches at 8 bases. The germline CDR1 and CDR2 sequences are SGHVS and FQNEAQ. The CDR3 has 14 residues. CDR3 coding DNA: TGTGCCGGCAGCCACGACAGGGGAAGCGAGACCCAGTACTTC. This encodes CAGSHDRGSETQYF.

The chain joins TRBV12-3 or TRBV12-4 to TRBJ2-3; the D gene is possibly TRBD2 (6 bases). The CDR3 runs to 17 residues. V lost 5 bases and J lost 0, with 18 bases in between. The CDR3 region has the DNA TGTGCCAGCAGTACAACCTCGGGACTTACTAGCACAGATACGCAGTATTTT. Encoded protein: CASSTTSGLTSTDTQYF.

The rearrangement uses TRBV28 and TRBJ2-7; 7 positions agree with TRBD1. V dropped 6 bases and J dropped 0; count of bases not matched to a gene: 11. The CDR3 consists of 16 residues. Germline V gene sequence: CDR1 MDHEN, CDR2 SYDVKM. The DNA of the CDR3 is TGTGCCAGCAGGCGAGGGGCTACAGGGGACTCCTACGAGCAGTACTTC. Protein product: CASRRGATGDSYEQYF.

The chain combines TRBV9 with TRBJ2-5; 7 bases are shared with TRBD1. The V gene's germline CDR1 is SGDLS and CDR2 YYNGEE. The CDR3 totals 13 residues. With V trimmed by 2 bases and J by 5 bases, 3 bases remained unmatched. The CDR3 spells CASSVTGFETQYF. CDR3 sequence (DNA): TGTGCCAGCAGCGTGACAGGGTTTGAGACCCAGTACTTC.

The chain combines TRBV12-3 or TRBV12-4 with TRBJ1-1; D gene unclear. The germline V and J ends were trimmed by 6 bases and 7 bases, with 12 bases remaining between them. The CDR3 covers 12 residues. CDR3 bases: TGTGCCAGCAGGGGGTCATGGGGTGAAGCTTTCTTT. Amino acids: CASRGSWGEAFF.

This rearrangement joins TRBV7-9 to TRBJ2-3; D gene unclear. The CDR3 spans 13 residues. V lost 7 bases to trimming and J lost 1 base, with 9 bases between them. Germline V gives CDR1 SEHNR, CDR2 FQNEAQ (reference sequence). CDR3 amino acids: CASTSLGTDTQYF. CDR3 in DNA: TGTGCCAGCACCTCCCTTGGCACAGATACGCAGTATTTT.

J is TRBJ1-2 and V is TRBV20-1, with 7 bases aligning to TRBD1. With V trimmed by 6 bases and J by 6 bases, 19 bases remained unmatched. Germline CDR1 reads DFQATT; CDR2 reads SNEGSKA (reference sequence). This CDR3 is built from 16 residues. CDR3 sequence: CSARPSQPGQQDGYTF. Written as DNA, the CDR3 is TGCAGTGCCCGTCCGTCCCAGCCGGGACAGCAGGATGGCTACACCTTC.

This clonotype was seen many times. This rearrangement joins TRBV4-2 to TRBJ2-1; 9 positions agree with TRBD2. This CDR3 contains 18 residues. Germline loops: CDR1 LGHNA, CDR2 YNFKEQ. After removal of 6 bases from V and 2 bases from J, the junction contained 14 bases not matched to a gene. This CDR3 reads CASRMVASGEPAYNEQFF. CDR3 coding DNA: TGTGCCAGCAGGATGGTGGCTAGCGGGGAGCCGGCCTACAATGAGCAGTTCTTC.

The chain is built from TRBV28 and TRBJ2-1; TRBD2 agrees at 11 bases. The V gene's germline CDR1 is MDHEN and CDR2 SYDVKM. V lost 4 bases, J lost 7 bases, and 6 bases stayed unmatched. The CDR3 sequence is 15 residues long. CDR3 in DNA: TGTGCCAGCAGTTACGATAGCGGGAGGGGTAATGAGCAGTTCTTC. Translated, it gives CASSYDSGRGNEQFF.

This clonotype appeared a few times. The chain couples TRBV24-1 to TRBJ2-1; 10 bases align to TRBD2. V lost 5 bases and J lost 13; bases outside the gene matches: 7. The CDR3 is made up of 13 amino acids. From germline, CDR1 is KGHDR and CDR2 SFDVKD. The CDR3, as DNA: TGTGCCACCAGTGCAGCGGGAGGGCCTGGTCAGTTCTTC. Translation gives CATSAAGGPGQFF.

The chain is built from TRBV20-1 and TRBJ2-5, with a tentative D call TRBD1 (8 bases). The V end was cut by 1 base, the J end by 5 bases, with 17 bases between. Per the germline V gene, CDR1 is DFQATT and CDR2 is SNEGSKA (reference sequence). The CDR3 spans 15 residues. The CDR3: CSARVQGAGVETQYF. CDR3 coding DNA: TGCAGTGCTAGAGTGCAGGGGGCGGGAGTGGAGACCCAGTACTTC.

The CDR3 DNA is TGTGCCAGCCAACCTGCGGGGGGCTACAATGAGCAGTTCTTC. The encoded protein is CASQPAGGYNEQFF. The genes are TRBV6-1 and TRBJ2-1; the match to TRBD2 covers 8 bases. This CDR3 spans 14 amino acids. V shed 8 bases and J 3 bases; nucleotides not matched to a gene: 6. Germline CDR1 reads MNHNS; CDR2 reads SASEGT.